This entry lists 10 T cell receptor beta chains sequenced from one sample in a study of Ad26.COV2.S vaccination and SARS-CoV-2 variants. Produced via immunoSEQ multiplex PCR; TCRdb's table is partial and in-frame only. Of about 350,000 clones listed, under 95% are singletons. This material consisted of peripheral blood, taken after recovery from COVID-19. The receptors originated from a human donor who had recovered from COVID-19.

The CDR3 here is CASSRGTDTYEQYF. In nucleotides, the CDR3 is TGTGCCAGCTCACGAGGAACAGATACCTACGAGCAGTACTTC. The chain couples TRBV18 to TRBJ2-7; D not certain. CDR3 size: 14 residues. V lost 4 bases and J 2 bases, leaving 12 bases between the germline ends. CDR1 is KGHSH and CDR2 is LQKENI in the germline V gene.

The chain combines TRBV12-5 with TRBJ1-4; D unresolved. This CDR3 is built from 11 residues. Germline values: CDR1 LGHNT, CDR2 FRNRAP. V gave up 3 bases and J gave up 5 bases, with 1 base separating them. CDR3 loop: CASGLNEKLFF. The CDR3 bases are TGTGCTAGTGGTTTAAATGAAAAACTGTTTTTT. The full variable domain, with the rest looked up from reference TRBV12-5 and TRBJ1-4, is DARVTQTPRHKVTEMGQEVTMRCQPILGHNTVFWYRQTMMQGLELLAYFRNRAPLDDSGMPKDRFSAEMPDATLATLKIQPSEPRDSAVYFCASGLNEKLFFGSGTQLSVL.

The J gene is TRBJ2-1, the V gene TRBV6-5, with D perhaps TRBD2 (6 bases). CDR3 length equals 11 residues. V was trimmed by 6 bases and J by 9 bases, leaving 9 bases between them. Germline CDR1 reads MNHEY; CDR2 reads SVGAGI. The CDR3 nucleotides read TGTGCCAGCAGAGGCGGGACTGAGCAGTTCTTC. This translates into CASRGGTEQFF.

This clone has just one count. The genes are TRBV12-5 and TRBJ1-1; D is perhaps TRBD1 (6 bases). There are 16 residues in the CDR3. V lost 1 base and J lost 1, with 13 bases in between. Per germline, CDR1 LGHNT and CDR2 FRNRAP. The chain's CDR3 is CASGLDPGQSNTEAFF. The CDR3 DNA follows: TGTGCTAGTGGTTTGGACCCCGGACAGTCGAACACTGAAGCTTTCTTT.

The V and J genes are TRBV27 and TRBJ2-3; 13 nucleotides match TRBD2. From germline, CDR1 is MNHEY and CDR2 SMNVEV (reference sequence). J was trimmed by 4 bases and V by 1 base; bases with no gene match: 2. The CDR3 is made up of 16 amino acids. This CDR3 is CASSLLLAGGSDTQYF. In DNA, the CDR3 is TGTGCCAGCAGTTTATTACTAGCGGGGGGGTCAGATACGCAGTATTTT.

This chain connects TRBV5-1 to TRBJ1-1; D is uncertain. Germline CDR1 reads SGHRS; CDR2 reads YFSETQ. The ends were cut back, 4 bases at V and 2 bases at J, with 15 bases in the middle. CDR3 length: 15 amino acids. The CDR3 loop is CASSLGNPTNTEAFF. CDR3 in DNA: TGCGCCAGCAGCCTTGGGAACCCCACTAACACTGAAGCTTTCTTT.

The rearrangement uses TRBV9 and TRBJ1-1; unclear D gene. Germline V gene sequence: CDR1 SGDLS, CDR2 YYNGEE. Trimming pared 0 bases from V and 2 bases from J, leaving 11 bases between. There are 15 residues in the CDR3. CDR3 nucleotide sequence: TGTGCCAGCAGCGTAGAGGTGGGAGGCAACACTGAAGCTTTCTTT. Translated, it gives CASSVEVGGNTEAFF.

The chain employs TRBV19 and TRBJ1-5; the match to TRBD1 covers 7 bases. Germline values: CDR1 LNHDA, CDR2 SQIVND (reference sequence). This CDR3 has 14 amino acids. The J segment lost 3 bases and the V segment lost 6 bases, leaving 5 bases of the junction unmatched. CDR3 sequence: CASSWDSDNQPQHF. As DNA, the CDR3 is TGTGCCAGTAGCTGGGACAGCGACAATCAGCCCCAGCATTTT. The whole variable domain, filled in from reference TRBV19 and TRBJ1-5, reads DGGITQSPKYLFRKEGQNVTLSCEQNLNHDAMYWYRQDPGQGLRLIYYSQIVNDFQKGDIAEGYSVSREKKESFPLTVTSAQKNPTAFYLCASSWDSDNQPQHFGDGTRLSIL.

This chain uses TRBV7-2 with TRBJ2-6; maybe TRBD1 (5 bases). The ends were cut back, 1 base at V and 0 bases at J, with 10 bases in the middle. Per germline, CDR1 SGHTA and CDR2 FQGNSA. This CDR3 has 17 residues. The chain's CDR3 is CASSLGRGYSGANVLTF. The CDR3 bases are TGTGCCAGCAGCTTAGGAAGGGGTTACTCTGGGGCCAACGTCCTGACTTTC.

CDR3 sequence: CASSTGQRFIPEAFF. CDR3 nucleotide sequence: TGTGCCAGCAGCACGGGACAGCGGTTCATCCCTGAAGCTTTCTTT. The rearrangement joins TRBV5-6 to TRBJ1-1; 7 bases align to TRBD1. J gave up 6 bases and V 4 bases, and 12 bases lay outside the gene matches. This CDR3 region has 15 residues. Germline CDR1 is SGHDT and CDR2 is YYEEEE.